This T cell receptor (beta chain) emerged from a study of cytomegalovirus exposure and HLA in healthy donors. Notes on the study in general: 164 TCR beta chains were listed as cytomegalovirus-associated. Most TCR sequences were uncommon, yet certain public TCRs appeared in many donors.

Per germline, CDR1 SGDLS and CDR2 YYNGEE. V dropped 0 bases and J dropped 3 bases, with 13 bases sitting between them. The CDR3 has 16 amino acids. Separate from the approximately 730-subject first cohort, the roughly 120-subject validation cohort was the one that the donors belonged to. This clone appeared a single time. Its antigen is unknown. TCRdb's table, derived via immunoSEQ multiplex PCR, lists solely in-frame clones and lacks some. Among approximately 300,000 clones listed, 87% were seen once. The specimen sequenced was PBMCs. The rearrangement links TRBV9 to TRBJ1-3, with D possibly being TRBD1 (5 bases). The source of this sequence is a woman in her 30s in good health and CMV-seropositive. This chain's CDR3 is CASSVGEGRGGNTIYF. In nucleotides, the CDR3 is TGTGCCAGCAGCGTAGGGGAGGGGAGGGGTGGAAACACCATATATTTT.